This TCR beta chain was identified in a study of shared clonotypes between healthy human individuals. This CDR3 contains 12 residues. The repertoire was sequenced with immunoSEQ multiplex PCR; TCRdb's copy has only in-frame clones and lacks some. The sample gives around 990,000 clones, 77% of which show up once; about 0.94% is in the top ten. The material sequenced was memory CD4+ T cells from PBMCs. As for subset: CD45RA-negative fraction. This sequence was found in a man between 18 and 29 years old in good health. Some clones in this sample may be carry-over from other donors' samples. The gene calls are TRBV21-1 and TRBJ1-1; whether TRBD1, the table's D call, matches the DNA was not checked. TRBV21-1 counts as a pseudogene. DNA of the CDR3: TGTGCCAGCAGCAAAGTGGCAGATGAAGCTTTCTTT. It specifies CASSKVADEAFF.